This TCR beta chain was observed in a study of cytomegalovirus exposure and HLA in healthy donors. Germline values: CDR1 MNHEY, CDR2 SVGAGI. V was pared by 5 bases and J by 2 bases, with 12 bases between. The CDR3 sequence is 14 residues long. PCR involved 60 Vbeta and 13 Jbeta primers. Here immunoSEQ multiplex PCR was the method, and the copy in TCRdb shows in-frame clones only, minus some. The sample carries fewer than 130,000 clones, 79% recorded once. The TCR comes from a man aged 30 to 45 in good health and CMV-seropositive. Sequencing input: PBMCs. This rearrangement joins TRBV6-5 to TRBJ1-2; D is undetermined. As DNA, the CDR3 is TGTGCCAGCAGTGTAGGTGACAAAAACTATGGCTACACCTTC. Translation gives CASSVGDKNYGYTF.